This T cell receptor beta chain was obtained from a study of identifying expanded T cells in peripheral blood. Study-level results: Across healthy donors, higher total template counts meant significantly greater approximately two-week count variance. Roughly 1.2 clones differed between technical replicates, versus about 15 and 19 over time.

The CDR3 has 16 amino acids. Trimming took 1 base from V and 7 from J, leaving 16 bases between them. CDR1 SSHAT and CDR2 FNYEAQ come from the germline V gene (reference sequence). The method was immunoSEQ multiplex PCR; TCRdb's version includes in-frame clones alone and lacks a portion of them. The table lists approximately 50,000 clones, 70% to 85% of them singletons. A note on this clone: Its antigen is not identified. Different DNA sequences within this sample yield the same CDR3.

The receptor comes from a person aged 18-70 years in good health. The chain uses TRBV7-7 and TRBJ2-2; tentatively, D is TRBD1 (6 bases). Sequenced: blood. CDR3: CASSLVEGGRDGELFF. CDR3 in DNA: TGTGCCAGCAGCTTAGTGGAAGGGGGTCGGGACGGGGAGCTGTTTTTT.